The clone carrying this TCR beta chain was observed a few times. Its cognate antigen is unknown. This sample is part of a study of post-analysis software for immune sequencing data. cDNA libraries of TCR beta carried unique molecular identifiers. The T cell input of roughly 0.95 to 10 million gave around 450,000 cDNA molecules. TCRdb redid the calling of the PCR reads with MiXCR, one entry per CDR3 protein. The sample consists of approximately 730,000 distinct CDR3 sequences, less than 35% of them appearing once. V was cut by 4 bases and J by 0 bases, with 13 bases left in between. CDR1 is SEHNR, CDR2 FQNEAQ, per germline (reference sequence). CDR3 length equals 16 residues. Study-wide results and caveats: When patients were compared with controls, 4 or 5 TRBV segments were more frequent, TRBV5-6, TRBV5-1 and TRBV20-1 among them. There was significantly lower normalized Chao1 diversity in multiple sclerosis patients than in controls.

The source is a girl aged 5 to 17 with multiple sclerosis. V gene TRBV7-9 combines with J gene TRBJ2-4, with D unresolved. Material for sequencing was blood. For the CDR3, the DNA is TGTGCCAGCAGCTCGCCCGAGAGTCTAGCCAAAAACATTCAGTACTTC. It codes for CASSSPESLAKNIQYF.